Described below is a single T cell receptor beta chain sequence and its context. There are many counts of this clonotype. The antigen it recognizes is unknown. Base-call qualities are not available, and no considerably larger clone is one nucleotide away. These data come from a study of T-cell memory formation after mild COVID-19 listed by TCRdb under 2021. In terms of the full investigation: TCR sequence clusters from the two donors were largely donor specific. Two young, previously healthy adult volunteers, one female and one male, were included in the cohort. In a couple of donors, T-cell clones that expanded and contracted after mild COVID-19 were tracked by sequencing TCRalpha and TCRbeta repertoires over time. Paper-wide results and their limitations: The study included only two mild cases, and larger cohorts that include severe cases with pre-infection samples were judged to be necessary. Contracting CD4+ clones were found mainly in CM and EM memory subsets, while CD8+ clones were enriched in EMRA. From day 15 to 85, contracting clones showed balanced CD4/CD8 phenotypes, whereas a second wave of clones that expanded from day 15 to 37 leaned towards CD4+. Some responding clones were detected in pre-infection memory, suggesting pre-existing cross-reactive memory T cells joined the SARS-CoV-2 response. The second-wave clones that peaked on day 37 were not confirmed to be SARS-CoV-2 specific.

The CDR3, from cysteine to phenylalanine, totals 18 residues. Only CDR3 DNA is held: 54 bases, read in frame from base 1. V is pared back by 0 bases and J by 1 base, with 16 bases lying between the germline termini. The germline V gene (reference sequence) sets CDR1 to LGHDT and CDR2 to YNNKEL. Ficoll-Paque density gradient centrifugation was used to isolate PBMCs. TCRdb lists the instrument as Illumina NovaSeq 6000. TCRalpha and TCRbeta cDNA libraries were constructed by 5'RACE with constant-segment primers, with sample barcodes and unique molecular identifiers being introduced. Trizol reagent was used to extract RNA from every sample. Libraries were amplified in two PCR steps, with a second sample barcode and Illumina TruSeq adapters added in the second step. Libraries were sequenced on an Illumina NovaSeq with 2 x 150 bp paired-end reads. The authors' analysis ran thus. Demultiplexing of reads and collapsing into UMI-guided consensus sequences were performed with migec v1.2.7. Using mixcr v2.1.11, UMI consensuses were aligned to TRA and TRB V and J templates and then assembled into clonotypes. A clonotype was counted as expanded or contracted only if both edgeR and NoisET called the change significant, with noise models trained on biological replicates. For edgeR calls, the thresholds were a false discovery rate-adjusted p below 0.01 and a log2 fold-change of 1. As an exploratory analysis of dynamics, PCA with hierarchical clustering was applied to max-normalized trajectories of the 1000 most abundant clonotypes. Separately sequenced CD4+ and CD8+ repertoires were used to assign the CD4 or CD8 phenotype of responding clones. TCRdb took the public reads, trimmed them with fastp at Q25, ran MiXCR for clone calling and kept in-frame beta chains. Rows matching on CDR3 protein sequence are summarized as one entry with the most common DNA and genes. The V and J calls follow TCRdb's processing rather than the paper's. The sample table contains under 550,000 distinct CDR3 sequences; only one count was recorded for roughly 18% of them. The top ten constitute roughly 12% of the sample.

This clonotype was sampled from an adult woman who had mild COVID-19 (a few samples of this study predate the infection). The sample titles of this study are shuffled in the database, so cell type and time point are left out; the donor was told from shared clones. What was sequenced was PBMCs or a T cell subset sorted from them (not recorded which). This receptor chain uses TRBV3-1 and TRBJ2-1; the D segment is perhaps TRBD1 or TRBD2, each sharing 5 matched bases. Here is the DNA: TGTGCCAGCAGCCAAGAAGCCCAGGGAGTAGGGTCCTACAATGAGCAGTTCTTC. Its protein reads: CASSQEAQGVGSYNEQFF.